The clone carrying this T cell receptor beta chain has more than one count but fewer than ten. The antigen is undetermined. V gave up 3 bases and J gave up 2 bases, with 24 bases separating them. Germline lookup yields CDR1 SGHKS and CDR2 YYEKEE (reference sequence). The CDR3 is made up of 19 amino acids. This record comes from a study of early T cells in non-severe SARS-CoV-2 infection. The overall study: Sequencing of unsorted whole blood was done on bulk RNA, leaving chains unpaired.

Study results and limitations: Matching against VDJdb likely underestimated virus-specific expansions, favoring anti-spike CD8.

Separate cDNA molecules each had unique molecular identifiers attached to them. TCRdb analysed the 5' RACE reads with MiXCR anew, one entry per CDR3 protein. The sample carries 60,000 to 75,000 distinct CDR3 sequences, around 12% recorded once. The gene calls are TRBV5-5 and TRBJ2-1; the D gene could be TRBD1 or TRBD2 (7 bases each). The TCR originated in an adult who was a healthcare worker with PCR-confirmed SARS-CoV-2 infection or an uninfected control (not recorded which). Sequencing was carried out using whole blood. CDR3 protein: CASSSLGQRLASPYNEQFF. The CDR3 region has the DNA TGTGCCAGCAGCTCATTGGGACAGAGACTAGCAAGTCCCTACAATGAGCAGTTCTTC.